The 6 T cell receptor beta chains below come from one sample, sequenced in a study of CD8 T cells in ankylosing spondylitis. Study-wide points: A motif in TCR beta, a set of roughly eight highly homologous variants, appeared characteristic of ankylosing spondylitis blood.

TCRdb fed the 5' RACE reads into MiXCR, producing one record per CDR3 protein. Of fewer than 450,000 distinct CDR3 sequences listed, 17% are singletons. Their target antigens are unknown. The specimen sequenced was blood, either unsorted or a sorted T cell fraction (not recorded which). The receptors were gathered from a male donor with ankylosing spondylitis.

The V call is TRBV2, the J call TRBJ2-1; possible D gene TRBD2, 6 bases. The CDR3 is 14 residues long. Germline CDR1 is SNHLY and CDR2 is FYNNEI. V was cut by 5 bases and J by 8 bases, with 16 bases left in between. The CDR3: CASSSRRLVDEQFF. CDR3 nucleotides: TGTGCCAGCAGTTCCCGTAGACTAGTCGATGAGCAGTTCTTC.

The chain employs TRBV11-1 and TRBJ2-3, with a tentative D call TRBD1 (6 bases). The germline V gene encodes CDR1 SGHAT and CDR2 FQDESV (reference sequence). Trimming left V 1 base short and J 4 bases short, with 12 bases between. This CDR3 is 15 amino acids long. The CDR3 protein is CASSLGRQAADTQYF. The DNA for the CDR3 is TGTGCCAGCAGCTTAGGAAGACAGGCTGCAGATACGCAGTATTTT.

V gene TRBV5-1 combines with J gene TRBJ2-5; TRBD2 matches at 7 bases. Germline V gene data show CDR1 as SGHRS and CDR2 as YFSETQ. Unmatched junction bases numbered 8, after V lost 1 base and J lost 5 bases. This CDR3 region has 15 residues. As DNA, the CDR3 is TGCGCCAGCAGCTTGCGGGCGGGAGCAGGGGAGACCCAGTACTTC. Its protein is CASSLRAGAGETQYF.

The genes are TRBV12-3 or TRBV12-4 and TRBJ1-1; a possible D gene is TRBD1 (6 bases). V was clipped by 2 bases and J by 2 bases, with 15 bases between them. This CDR3 is 16 amino acids long. In DNA, the CDR3 is TGTGCCAGCAGTTTAAGGGGGGGGCGTGGAAACACTGAAGCTTTCTTT. As protein: CASSLRGGRGNTEAFF.

This clonotype has more than one count but fewer than ten. The CDR3 loop reads CAISNTGGSDYGYTF. The CDR3 DNA sequence: TGTGCCATCAGTAACACAGGGGGCTCGGACTATGGCTACACCTTC. The V and J genes are TRBV10-3 and TRBJ1-2; TRBD1 matches 9 bases. V shed 5 bases and J 3 bases; nucleotides not matched to a gene: 7. CDR1 is ENHRY and CDR2 is SYGVKD in the germline V gene. This CDR3 has 15 amino acids.

V is TRBV18 and J is TRBJ2-5; D may be TRBD1 (6 bases). Trimming pared 3 bases from V and 1 base from J, leaving 12 bases between. Germline values: CDR1 KGHSH, CDR2 LQKENI. The CDR3 length is 15 residues. This chain's CDR3 is CASSPGDNSQETQYF. The CDR3 region has the DNA TGTGCCAGCTCACCGGGGGACAACTCCCAAGAGACCCAGTACTTC.